This T cell receptor (beta chain) was found in a study of blood T cell repertoires in COVID-19. For the study at large: COVID-19 samples collected from the United States, Italy and Spain covered acute and convalescent phases.

Only in-frame clones appear in the TCRdb table, and some are missing; sequencing was by immunoSEQ multiplex PCR. The table has around 100,000 clones, about four fifths seen once. Per germline, CDR1 SGHTS and CDR2 YDEGEE. V shed 1 base and J shed 8 bases, with 12 bases lying between them. The CDR3 consists of 13 residues. The V call is TRBV5-8, the J call TRBJ1-2, with D hard to call. The receptor was isolated from a human donor in a cohort sampled during active COVID-19. Source material: peripheral blood. In DNA, the CDR3 is TGTGCCAGCAGCTTGCGTTGGGAGGGAGGCTACACCTTC. Its translation is CASSLRWEGGYTF.